This TCR beta chain was retrieved from a study of T cells after yellow fever vaccination. The wider study: Researchers used CD3, CD45RA, CCR7 and CD95 to sort out EM, EMRA, CM and Tscm memory subsets. Any fraction with a low cell number was prepared using SMART-Seq v4 Ultra Low Input. Study-level points and caveats: Any FACS-sorted repertoire could hold abundant clonotypes that contaminate it from the bulk population. There was a small share of clonotypes that showed up in both the CD4 and CD8 compartments.

Germline V gene sequence: CDR1 SGHKS, CDR2 YYEKEE (reference sequence). This CDR3 spans 15 amino acids. Details on this clonotype: With a much larger clone just one base away, this may be a read error.

Via MiXCR, TCRdb re-called the 5' RACE reads, giving one row per CDR3 protein. The sample shows 25,000 to 40,000 distinct CDR3 sequences, less than 8.5% of them seen only once. This sequence originates from a man younger than 35 who received the YFV17D yellow fever vaccine. The material was PBMCs, either bulk or a sorted T-cell subset (CD4+, CD8+, memory, or dextramer-sorted; not recorded which), obtained on the day of the first yellow fever vaccination. The chain joins TRBV5-5 to TRBJ2-7, with 9 bases aligning to TRBD2. The CDR3 spells CGSSLSGGSPYEQYF. CDR3 DNA: TGTGGCAGCAGCTTGAGCGGGGGGTCCCCCTACGAGCAGTACTTC.